The 29 T cell receptor beta chains below come from one sample, sequenced in a study of low-dose radiotherapy and immunotherapy resistance in tumors. This sample's time point: after trial treatment. Indicated treatment: LDRT plus nivolumab, ipilimumab, low-dose cyclophosphamide and aspirin (RACIN trial). TRAV- and TRBV-specific primers primed first-strand cDNA, covering alpha and beta chains. Both a constant-region primer and a V-primer adapter served to amplify TCRs across about 20 PCR cycles. TCRdb ran MiXCR on the reads and lists one entry per CDR3 protein. The sample holds about 39,000 distinct CDR3 sequences, under 25% seen once. Source: PBMCs, taken after low-dose radiotherapy plus immunotherapy. These receptors were obtained from a female donor with ovarian cancer.

The CDR3 sequence is CASSEGIHLSGANVLTF. The CDR3 DNA reads as TGTGCCAGCAGTGAGGGAATTCACCTCTCTGGGGCCAACGTCCTGACTTTC. V usage is TRBV6-1 and J usage is TRBJ2-6; D is uncertain. Trimming took 3 bases from V and 0 from J, leaving 12 bases between them. Per the germline V gene, CDR1 is MNHNS and CDR2 is SASEGT. CDR3 length: 17 residues.

CDR3 DNA: TGTGCCAGCAGGCCGGGGGGCGGCAACACCGGGGAGCTGTTTTTT. This encodes CASRPGGGNTGELFF. The chain uses TRBV9 and TRBJ2-2; D is possibly TRBD2 (7 bases). CDR3 length equals 15 residues. The germline V gene encodes CDR1 SGDLS and CDR2 YYNGEE. The ends were cut back, 5 bases at V and 2 bases at J, with 13 bases in the middle.

This clonotype was seen at least ten times. The CDR3 loop is CSARGPAAPYNEQFF. DNA for the CDR3: TGCAGTGCTAGAGGACCCGCGGCGCCCTACAATGAGCAGTTCTTC. The chain employs TRBV20-1 and TRBJ2-1; D gene unclear. Germline CDR1 and CDR2: DFQATT and SNEGSKA (reference sequence). The CDR3 is 15 residues long. V was pared by 1 base and J by 2 bases, with 12 bases between.

This clonotype was seen ten or more times. V gene TRBV25-1 combines with J gene TRBJ2-3, with TRBD1 matching over 7 bases. Germline V lookup: CDR1 MGHDK, CDR2 SYGVNS. The junction had 7 bases not matched to a gene; V was cut back by 4 bases and J by 3 bases. This CDR3 contains 15 residues. CDR3: CASSADRERTDTQYF. The CDR3 nucleotides read TGTGCCAGCAGTGCTGACAGGGAGAGAACAGATACGCAGTATTTT. Full variable domain (rest looked up from reference TRBV25-1 and TRBJ2-3): EADIYQTPRYLVIGTGKKITLECSQTMGHDKMYWYQQDPGMELHLIHYSYGVNSTEKGDLSSESTVSRIRTEHFPLTLESARPSHTSQYLCASSADRERTDTQYFGPGTRLTVL.

The genes are TRBV7-6 and TRBJ2-7; TRBD2 aligns across 8 bases. The CDR3 extends over 14 amino acids. Germline V lookup: CDR1 SGHVS, CDR2 FNYEAQ. The J segment lost 2 bases and the V segment lost 5 bases, leaving 5 bases of the junction unmatched. CDR3 in DNA: TGTGCCAGCAGCCCCGGGACTAGTACCTACGAGCAGTACTTC. It encodes CASSPGTSTYEQYF.

This clonotype was seen only a few times. The chain joins TRBV10-3 to TRBJ1-6; tentatively, D is TRBD1 (5 bases). This CDR3 spans 14 amino acids. Trimming shortened V by 7 bases and J by 4 bases, and 11 bases separated the two germline ends. CDR1 ENHRY and CDR2 SYGVKD come from the germline V gene. CDR3 protein: CAITVGGYNSPLHF. Here the CDR3 DNA reads TGTGCCATCACTGTCGGGGGTTATAATTCACCCCTCCACTTT.

In its sample, this clonotype was seen many times. V gene TRBV7-2 combines with J gene TRBJ2-1; D possibly corresponds to TRBD2 (6 bases). This CDR3 is 16 amino acids long. The V gene's germline CDR1 is SGHTA and CDR2 FQGNSA. V shed 7 bases and J shed 1 base, with 17 bases lying between them. Here the CDR3 reads CASIAPLRGSYNEQFF. CDR3 nucleotide sequence: TGTGCCAGCATCGCCCCCCTCCGGGGGTCCTACAATGAGCAGTTCTTC.

This clonotype was recorded many times. The genes are TRBV11-2 and TRBJ2-1; D is possibly TRBD1 (6 bases). V dropped 4 bases and J dropped 8 bases, with 15 bases sitting between them. The CDR3 is made up of 14 amino acids. CDR1 and CDR2 (germline): SGHAT, FQNNGV. CDR3 bases: TGTGCCAGCAGCTGGGGGCCCCTTTGGGATGAGCAGTTCTTC. Translation gives CASSWGPLWDEQFF. The whole variable domain, remainder taken from reference TRBV11-2 and TRBJ2-1, is EAGVAQSPRYKIIEKRQSVAFWCNPISGHATLYWYQQILGQGPKLLIQFQNNGVVDDSQLPKDRFSAERLKGVDSTLKIQPAKLEDSAVYLCASSWGPLWDEQFFGPGTRLTVL.

The sample holds a few counts of this clonotype. V usage is TRBV27 and J usage is TRBJ2-1; D remains ambiguous. CDR1 is MNHEY, CDR2 SMNVEV, per germline (reference sequence). The CDR3 runs to 15 residues. V lost 6 bases and J 0 bases, leaving 12 bases between the germline ends. This CDR3 reads CASRIGVSSYNEQFF. DNA of the CDR3: TGTGCCAGCAGGATTGGGGTTAGCTCCTACAATGAGCAGTTCTTC.

This clonotype was counted at least ten times. The V call is TRBV18, the J call TRBJ1-6; TRBD1 might be the D (6 bases). The V and J ends lost 2 bases and 7 bases respectively, with 12 bases between them. Per germline, CDR1 KGHSH and CDR2 LQKENI. The CDR3 length is 15 residues. CDR3 in DNA: TGTGCCAGCTCACCAGATACGGGGGCGAATTCACCCCTCCACTTT. It encodes CASSPDTGANSPLHF.

In this sample, this clonotype turned up many times. This sequence joins TRBV20-1 and TRBJ2-7; D unresolved. Trimming took off 6 bases at V and 3 bases at J, with 9 bases between the two ends. CDR3 size: 11 residues. The germline V gene has CDR1 DFQATT and CDR2 SNEGSKA (reference sequence). The CDR3 nucleotides read TGCAGTGCCACATCAAACTACGAGCAGTACTTC. Its translation: CSATSNYEQYF.

Ten or more counts support this clonotype. This chain's CDR3 is CASSPPTGRSTGELFF. CDR3 DNA sequence: TGTGCCAGCTCACCACCGACTGGGCGTTCCACCGGGGAGCTGTTTTTT. The V call is TRBV18, the J call TRBJ2-2; D unresolved. The CDR3 has 16 amino acids. Trimming removed 0 bases at V and 4 bases at J, with 12 bases between. Germline V gene sequence: CDR1 KGHSH, CDR2 LQKENI.

This clonotype was seen ten or more times. V gene TRBV2 combines with J gene TRBJ1-5; no clear D gene. Germline-derived CDR1 and CDR2 are SNHLY and FYNNEI. The ends were cut back, 7 bases at V and 0 bases at J, with 7 bases in the middle. CDR3 length equals 13 residues. The CDR3 sequence is CASTWISNQPQHF. The CDR3 DNA reads as TGTGCCAGCACCTGGATTAGCAATCAGCCCCAGCATTTT.

This clonotype was seen at least ten times. The chain employs TRBV2 and TRBJ2-7; D remains ambiguous. Germline loops: CDR1 SNHLY, CDR2 FYNNEI. Trimming shortened V by 3 bases and J by 5 bases, and 14 bases separated the two germline ends. The CDR3 runs to 14 residues. CDR3 sequence reads: CASSDVGQTDEQYF. The CDR3 DNA sequence: TGTGCCAGCAGTGATGTTGGTCAAACGGACGAGCAGTACTTC.

This clonotype was observed at least ten times. The chain carries TRBV6-5 and TRBJ1-5, with 7 bases identical to TRBD1. From germline, CDR1 is MNHEY and CDR2 SVGAGI. V lost 2 bases to trimming and J lost 2 bases; unmatched junction nucleotides: 3. The CDR3 is 15 amino acids. The CDR3 is CASSYDREGNQPQHF. In DNA form, the CDR3 reads TGTGCCAGCAGTTACGACAGGGAGGGCAATCAGCCCCAGCATTTT.

This clonotype was picked up many times. The chain has TRBV4-1 and TRBJ2-7; 9 bases line up with TRBD1. The V gene's germline CDR1 is MGHRA and CDR2 YSYEKL. The CDR3 contains 15 residues. The J segment lost 4 bases and the V segment lost 1 base, leaving 5 bases of the junction unmatched. This CDR3 is CASSQGGQGTYEQYF. CDR3 nucleotides: TGCGCCAGCAGCCAAGGAGGACAGGGGACTTACGAGCAGTACTTC.

This clonotype was observed many times. The V and J genes are TRBV9 and TRBJ2-3; D uncertain. CDR1 and CDR2 (germline): SGDLS, YYNGEE. The ends were cut back, 5 bases at V and 0 bases at J, with 13 bases in the middle. The CDR3 spans 15 residues. The CDR3 coding sequence is TGTGCCAGCAGTCTCTTGTCGACTAGCACAGATACGCAGTATTTT. Protein product: CASSLLSTSTDTQYF.

In this sample, this clonotype turned up many times. This chain uses TRBV10-3 with TRBJ2-7; D is perhaps TRBD2 (6 bases). There are 13 residues in the CDR3. V dropped 6 bases and J dropped 3 bases, with 12 bases sitting between them. Germline CDR1 ENHRY, CDR2 SYGVKD. The CDR3 spells CAISGVGGYEQYF. The CDR3 DNA follows: TGTGCCATCAGCGGGGTGGGAGGCTACGAGCAGTACTTC.

This clonotype was counted ten times or more. The chain carries TRBV5-1 and TRBJ2-7; a weak D match, TRBD2 (6 bases). Germline CDR1 reads SGHRS; CDR2 reads YFSETQ. The CDR3 runs to 17 residues. Trimming removed 0 bases at V and 0 bases at J, with 16 bases between. The CDR3 region has the DNA TGCGCCAGCAGCTTGGGTATCGAGCGGGCCCGCTCCTACGAGCAGTACTTC. Its translation: CASSLGIERARSYEQYF.

At least ten counts were recorded for this clonotype. The genes are TRBV7-2 and TRBJ2-3, with 8 bases matching TRBD2. CDR3 length: 13 residues. After removal of 7 bases from V and 10 bases from J, the junction contained 10 bases not matched to a gene. Germline loops: CDR1 SGHTA, CDR2 FQGNSA. The DNA of the CDR3 is TGTGCCAGCAATCGGGGGGGCAATTCGGCGCAGTATTTT. This translates into CASNRGGNSAQYF.

This clonotype has at least ten counts. The chain uses TRBV11-2 and TRBJ2-5; D is tentatively TRBD1 or TRBD2 (5 bases each). The CDR3 consists of 15 residues. Germline CDR1 SGHAT, CDR2 FQNNGV. Trimming shortened V by 1 base and J by 1 base, and 10 bases separated the two germline ends. The CDR3 DNA follows: TGTGCCAGCAGCTTAGGGTGGGACGGCCAAGAGACCCAGTACTTC. It is translated as CASSLGWDGQETQYF.

This clonotype was observed at least ten times. The chain carries TRBV11-1 and TRBJ2-6; TRBD1 aligns across 7 bases. Per the germline V gene, CDR1 is SGHAT and CDR2 is FQDESV (reference sequence). V lost 4 bases to trimming and J lost 1 base; unmatched junction nucleotides: 7. This CDR3 has 17 residues. This CDR3 reads CASSSTGAYSGANVLTF. CDR3 nucleotides: TGTGCCAGCAGCTCTACAGGGGCGTATTCTGGGGCCAACGTCCTGACTTTC.

This clonotype was seen a few times. The chain combines TRBV5-1 with TRBJ2-2; D may be TRBD1 (6 bases). Trimming shortened V by 5 bases and J by 5 bases, and 13 bases separated the two germline ends. Germline V gene data show CDR1 as SGHRS and CDR2 as YFSETQ. The CDR3 is 14 residues long. The CDR3 protein is CASRTGGGTGELFF. The CDR3 nucleotides read TGCGCCAGCAGGACAGGCGGAGGAACCGGGGAGCTGTTTTTT. The whole variable domain, filled in from reference TRBV5-1 and TRBJ2-2, reads KAGVTQTPRYLIKTRGQQVTLSCSPISGHRSVSWYQQTPGQGLQFLFEYFSETQRNKGNFPGRFSGRQFSNSRSEMNVSTLELGDSALYLCASRTGGGTGELFFGEGSRLTVL.

There are many counts of this clonotype. This chain links TRBV11-2 with TRBJ2-1; TRBD2 aligns across 8 bases. CDR1 and CDR2 from the germline V gene are SGHAT and FQNNGV. V gave up 0 bases and J gave up 3 bases; unmatched junction bases: 4. The CDR3 has 16 amino acids. The CDR3 region is CASSLEAGGGYNEQFF. The CDR3 region has the DNA TGTGCCAGCAGCTTAGAGGCGGGGGGTGGCTACAATGAGCAGTTCTTC.

This clonotype was observed at least ten times. The CDR3 DNA follows: TGTGCCAGCAGTGAATTCGGCGGACAGTCCAAAAACATTCAGTACTTC. Translating gives CASSEFGGQSKNIQYF. This rearrangement joins TRBV25-1 to TRBJ2-4; D may be TRBD1 (6 bases). Germline lookup yields CDR1 MGHDK and CDR2 SYGVNS. Deletions cut 1 base from V and 2 bases from J, with 12 bases between. The CDR3 runs 16 residues.

This chain joins TRBV12-3 or TRBV12-4 and TRBJ2-7, with TRBD2 matching over 7 bases. The ends lost 4 bases at V and 3 bases at J; junction bases unmatched: 9. The CDR3 length is 15 residues. This chain's CDR3 is CASSSTPPSGYEQYF. The CDR3 nucleotides are TGTGCCAGCAGTTCCACCCCGCCTAGCGGCTACGAGCAGTACTTC.

This clonotype was seen ten or more times. This chain links TRBV5-1 with TRBJ2-3; D is uncertain. CDR1 is SGHRS, CDR2 YFSETQ, per germline. V was cut by 4 bases and J by 0 bases, with 21 bases left in between. The CDR3 length is 18 residues. CDR3 in DNA: TGCGCCAGCAGCCGTCCCCTAGGGTCTTTCTTTAGCACAGATACGCAGTATTTT. Translated: CASSRPLGSFFSTDTQYF.

V gene TRBV28 combines with J gene TRBJ2-3; 7 bases fit TRBD2. CDR1 and CDR2 from the germline V gene are MDHEN and SYDVKM. This CDR3 is 12 amino acids long. J gave up 0 bases and V 10 bases, and 1 base lay outside the gene matches. The CDR3, as DNA: TGTGCCACTAGCGGAAGCACAGATACGCAGTATTTT. Translated: CATSGSTDTQYF.

Notes on this clonotype: A far larger clone differs by one base, so this is likely a read error. This rearrangement joins TRBV3-1 to TRBJ2-7; D might be TRBD1 or TRBD2, each matching 5 bases. The CDR3 consists of 12 residues. Per germline, CDR1 LGHDT and CDR2 YNNKEL (reference sequence). Trimming shortened V by 5 bases and J by 12 bases, and 17 bases separated the two germline ends. This CDR3 reads CASSTAGTIPYF. Written as DNA, the CDR3 is TGTGCCAGCAGCACCGCCGGGACCATCCCGTACTTC.